The subject of this entry is one TCR beta chain. The antigen remains undetermined. The entry originates in a study of cytomegalovirus exposure and HLA in healthy donors. Notes on the study in general: Roughly uniform sequencing depth across donors was assumed, possibly incorrectly.

The PCR ran on 60 Vbeta and 13 Jbeta primers. The method was immunoSEQ multiplex PCR; TCRdb's version includes in-frame clones alone and lacks a portion of them. The profile covers 120,000 to 150,000 clones, with roughly four fifths appearing a single time and around 3.9% taken by the ten largest. This TCR derives from a man in his forties or fifties in good health and CMV-seropositive. Input material: PBMCs.

The CDR3 nucleotides read TGTGCCAGCACTAAGGGGTACACTGAAGCTTTCTTT. Encoded protein: CASTKGYTEAFF. This chain joins TRBV6-1 and TRBJ1-1, with D possibly being TRBD1 (5 bases). The CDR3 totals 12 residues. Germline CDR1 reads MNHNS; CDR2 reads SASEGT. V was cut by 7 bases and J by 3 bases, with 9 bases left in between.